This T cell receptor (beta chain) came from a study of shared clonotypes between healthy human individuals (dated by TCRdb to about 2020). About the full investigation: A few men and a couple of women, aged 18 to 49 years, made up the cohort. Libraries were prepared and TCR repertoires were sequenced by different laboratories using diverse techniques, in order to increase sequencing depth and limit assay-specific biases. Per donor, leukapheresis produced somewhere between about 0.94 and 9.5 billion PBMCs. To estimate repertoire size and how much clonotypes are shared between individuals, the study performed deep sequencing of blood TCR repertoires from about 5 healthy adults. Per donor, three plates each were used for CD4 naive and CD4 memory, two for CD8 naive, and one for CD8 memory. The full study reports these points: Naive subsets generally had larger estimated clonotype richness than memory subsets did. Only blood was sampled, and tissue TCR repertoires likely differ from those in blood. The genetic and exposure-history diversity represented was limited by the small number of donors. Even with the large sequencing depth, rarefaction of the sorted-subset datasets indicated that sequencing was incomplete. Across four donors, approximately 4.9% of naive CD4, approximately 4% of naive CD8, 2% to 2.5% of memory CD4, and 0.3% to 0.45% of memory CD8 clonotypes were shared. Pairwise subsampling led to the expectation that sequencing depth would affect the degree of clonotype sharing among donors. Compared with non-shared clonotypes, clonotypes shared by all four sorted-subset donors had higher generation probabilities.

To note about this clone: It lacks a known antigen. No much larger clone is present one base from it, and per-base qualities are unavailable.

Using the deep immunoSEQ assay, multiplex PCR amplified TCR CDR3 regions from genomic DNA. Genomic DNA extracted from each cell subset was distributed evenly over all wells of several immunoSEQ 96-well plates, and each plate served as one replicate. Each replicate PCR for sorted subsets received about 0.2 ug genomic DNA, equal to about 29,000 T cell genomes. Purified libraries were quantified with a Qubit 3.0 fluorometer, sized on a Bioanalyzer 2100, and re-quantified with the KAPA Library Quantification kit. Each immunoSEQ 96-well plate was sequenced on its own single-read 150-cycle Illumina NextSeq 550 flow cell. On the authors' methods: The immunoSEQ output contained only junctional sequences without quality scores, so filtering could not match that applied to full-length reads. Sequences were annotated with PyIR, a Python wrapper for IgBLAST v1.9, and V/J genes and CDR3 were assigned using IMGT germline references. Reads were removed for weak V/J assignments (E-value above 1e-6), missing CDR3, stop codons, out-of-frame junctions, or ambiguous translated residues. V3J clonotypes were defined as sequences sharing the same inferred V gene, J gene, and CDR3 amino acid sequence. Percentage overlap between repertoires was calculated by dividing the number of shared unique clonotypes by the size of the smaller repertoire. Richness of each repertoire was evaluated using RTK rarefaction, the Chao1 estimator, and Recon v2.1 estimates of unobserved clonotypes. Generation probabilities were computed with OLGA for all TCRbeta clonotypes obtained by the gDNA method from a few donors. TCRdb retrieved this table from immuneACCESS and kept in-frame rearrangements only. Not all clones are present; in checked studies, unresolved V genes account for under half, and no reason is known for the remainder. The D gene and trimming were derived from the DNA, and the V and J assignments and clone size from that table. The sample records approximately 530,000 clones, roughly 95% of which are singletons. The ten most abundant clones make up 0.06% of the sample.

From its cysteine to its phenylalanine, the CDR3 spans 17 amino acids. The only DNA kept is the CDR3, 51 bases in frame from the first base. V drops 4 bases and J drops 0 bases, leaving 16 bases in between. CDR1 and CDR2, per the germline V gene, are SGHRS and YFSETQ. The donors were healthy, HIV-negative adults with no recently reported acute infections or vaccinations. Only Caucasian adults living in Nashville, Tennessee, USA were represented among the donors. CD4+ T cells were enriched by magnetic negative selection, after which naive cells were positively selected on CD45RA and the negative fraction was taken as the memory subset. Blood was collected by leukapheresis, and PBMCs were isolated by Ficoll-Histopaque density gradient centrifugation and then cryopreserved in liquid nitrogen vapor phase. Analytical flow cytometry was used to check the purity and quantity of every magnetically sorted T cell population. Genomic DNA was isolated from each sorted fraction and quantified by UV absorbance on a Nanodrop 2000c.

The sequencing input was naive CD4+ T cells sorted from blood. Sample cell subset or site, as interpreted from the label and publication: CD45RA+ positively selected. The source is a woman between 25 and 40 years old in good health. The chain uses TRBV5-1 and TRBJ2-2; the D gene may be TRBD1 or TRBD2, since each aligns over 6 bases. The CDR3 region reads CASSPEGGLSNTGELFF. The DNA reads TGCGCCAGCAGCCCGGAGGGGGGACTTTCGAACACCGGGGAGCTGTTTTTT. Reference TRBV5-1 and TRBJ2-2 proteins supply the regions before and after the CDR3; the full variable domain is: KAGVTQTPRYLIKTRGQQVTLSCSPISGHRSVSWYQQTPGQGLQFLFEYFSETQRNKGNFPGRFSGRQFSNSRSEMNVSTLELGDSALYLCASSPEGGLSNTGELFFGEGSRLTVL.